The 19 T cell receptor beta chains presented below share a single source sample, sequenced in a study of T cell changes during pregnancy in multiple sclerosis. This table comes from immunoSEQ multiplex PCR, and its TCRdb copy is limited to in-frame clones, with some not included. Here the sample spans about 67,000 clones, about 91% being singletons. Sample: peripheral blood, taken after pregnancy. The receptors were gathered from a female donor with multiple sclerosis, enrolled in a pregnancy study.

This clone was seen repeatedly, ten times or more. The V call is TRBV6-4, the J call TRBJ2-1; TRBD2 matches at 13 bases. The germline V gene encodes CDR1 MRHNA and CDR2 SNTAGT. This CDR3 is built from 15 residues. The junction had 4 bases not matched to a gene; V was cut back by 6 bases and J by 5 bases. CDR3: CASSAGTSGDNEQFF. Written as DNA, the CDR3 is TGTGCCAGCAGCGCCGGGACTAGCGGGGACAATGAGCAGTTCTTC.

V is TRBV5-5 and J is TRBJ2-7; no definite D call. The CDR3 runs to 14 residues. The V and J ends lost 2 bases and 0 bases respectively, with 9 bases between them. Germline values: CDR1 SGHKS, CDR2 YYEKEE (reference sequence). The CDR3 protein is CASSFRLVSYEQYF. In nucleotides, the CDR3 is TGTGCCAGCAGCTTTCGGTTGGTCTCCTACGAGCAGTACTTC.

This chain connects TRBV7-9 to TRBJ2-4, with 7 nucleotides matching TRBD1. CDR3 size: 12 residues. Trimming took 5 bases from V and 6 from J; bases not matched to a gene: 1. CDR1 SEHNR and CDR2 FQNEAQ come from the germline V gene (reference sequence). The CDR3 DNA reads as TGTGCCAGCAGCCGACAGGGAAACATTCAGTACTTC. It specifies CASSRQGNIQYF. Based on the CDR3 plus reference TRBV7-9 and TRBJ2-4, the full variable domain is DTGVSQNPRHKITKRGQNVTFRCDPISEHNRLYWYRQTLGQGPEFLTYFQNEAQLEKSRLLSDRFSAERPKGSFSTLEIQRTEQGDSAMYLCASSRQGNIQYFGAGTRLSVL.

This clone showed up just a few times. The rearrangement links TRBV28 to TRBJ1-1, with D hard to call. Germline CDR1 MDHEN, CDR2 SYDVKM. This CDR3 region has 15 residues. V gave up 6 bases and J gave up 4 bases, with 18 bases separating them. The CDR3 protein is CASSPAPEGITEAFF. CDR3 bases: TGTGCCAGCAGCCCCGCCCCGGAGGGTATCACTGAAGCTTTCTTT.

This sequence joins TRBV27 and TRBJ2-1, with a tentative D call TRBD2 (5 bases). The V end was cut by 0 bases, the J end by 6 bases, with 18 bases between. Germline CDR1 and CDR2: MNHEY and SMNVEV (reference sequence). The CDR3 loop spans 17 amino acids. Written as DNA, the CDR3 is TGTGCCAGCAGTTTATCCTCCGCGTTATTTGGACTCAATGAGCAGTTCTTC. This encodes CASSLSSALFGLNEQFF.

V gene TRBV9 combines with J gene TRBJ1-3; D possibly corresponds to TRBD1 (5 bases). V was pared by 2 bases and J by 0 bases, with 9 bases between. The CDR3 is 15 amino acids. The germline CDR1 and CDR2 sequences are SGDLS and YYNGEE. CDR3 protein: CASSVQGYSGNTIYF. Written as DNA, the CDR3 is TGTGCCAGCAGCGTTCAGGGTTACTCTGGAAACACCATATATTTT.

V is TRBV11-2 and J is TRBJ1-4; D is unclear. Germline values: CDR1 SGHAT, CDR2 FQNNGV. The V gene lost 1 base and the J gene lost 4 bases, with 4 bases spanning the gap. CDR3 length: 13 amino acids. The CDR3, as DNA: TGTGCCAGCAGCTTAGCCTTTAATGAAAAACTGTTTTTT. Translated, it gives CASSLAFNEKLFF.

This rearrangement joins TRBV5-1 to TRBJ1-1, with D maybe TRBD1 (5 bases). This CDR3 region has 14 residues. Germline CDR1 is SGHRS and CDR2 is YFSETQ. Trimming stripped 6 bases from V and 0 bases from J, with 12 bases between. The CDR3 DNA reads as TGCGCCAGCAAGTGGGCAGGGATGAACACTGAAGCTTTCTTT. This translates into CASKWAGMNTEAFF.

V and J are TRBV19 and TRBJ1-5; TRBD1 agrees at 9 bases. CDR3 length equals 15 residues. Germline CDR1 and CDR2: LNHDA and SQIVND (reference sequence). Trimming cost V 5 bases and J 7 bases; bases outside gene matches: 9. The CDR3, as DNA: TGTGCCAGTAGTCCTCTTGGGACAGGGATGCAGCCCCAGCATTTT. Translating it yields CASSPLGTGMQPQHF. The full variable domain, with the rest looked up from reference TRBV19 and TRBJ1-5, is DGGITQSPKYLFRKEGQNVTLSCEQNLNHDAMYWYRQDPGQGLRLIYYSQIVNDFQKGDIAEGYSVSREKKESFPLTVTSAQKNPTAFYLCASSPLGTGMQPQHFGDGTRLSIL.

The chain recombines TRBV19 with TRBJ1-3; 9 bases map to TRBD1. Germline lookup yields CDR1 LNHDA and CDR2 SQIVND (reference sequence). This CDR3 is 15 amino acids long. Trimming removed 9 bases from V and 1 base from J; junction bases left unmatched: 7. The CDR3 bases are TGTGCCAGCCGAACAGGGGGCGCATCTGGAAACACCATATATTTT. This sequence encodes CASRTGGASGNTIYF.

The J gene is TRBJ2-1, the V gene TRBV9; D possibly corresponds to TRBD2 (6 bases). The V end lost 0 bases, the J end lost 4 bases, and 11 bases lay between the germline ends. This CDR3 contains 15 residues. Germline V lookup: CDR1 SGDLS, CDR2 YYNGEE. CDR3 residues: CASSVEGTSYNEQFF. As DNA, the CDR3 is TGTGCCAGCAGCGTAGAAGGGACTTCTTACAATGAGCAGTTCTTC. Combining the CDR3 with reference TRBV9 and TRBJ2-1 gives the whole variable domain DSGVTQTPKHLITATGQRVTLRCSPRSGDLSVYWYQQSLDQGLQFLIQYYNGEERAKGNILERFSAQQFPDLHSELNLSSLELGDSALYFCASSVEGTSYNEQFFGPGTRLTVL.

The CDR3 sequence: CASSKPSGAGAYEQYF. The CDR3 coding sequence is TGTGCCAGCAGCAAACCTAGCGGAGCCGGCGCCTACGAGCAGTACTTC. The rearrangement uses TRBV7-2 and TRBJ2-7; 7 bases are a match to TRBD2. Germline lookup yields CDR1 SGHTA and CDR2 FQGNSA. The CDR3 has 16 amino acids. Germline trimming cut 5 bases from V and 2 bases from J; bases unmatched to any gene: 12.

The chain combines TRBV28 with TRBJ1-4, with D uncertain. Germline lookup yields CDR1 MDHEN and CDR2 SYDVKM. The CDR3 extends over 12 amino acids. The V gene lost 4 bases and the J gene lost 6 bases, with 6 bases spanning the gap. CDR3 sequence: CASSSGDEKLFF. CDR3 DNA: TGTGCCAGCAGTTCCGGAGATGAAAAACTGTTTTTT. The variable domain in full, completed from reference TRBV28 and TRBJ1-4, reads DVKVTQSSRYLVKRTGEKVFLECVQDMDHENMFWYRQDPGLGLRLIYFSYDVKMKEKGDIPEGYSVSREKKERFSLILESASTNQTSMYLCASSSGDEKLFFGSGTQLSVL.

This rearrangement joins TRBV7-2 to TRBJ2-3, with TRBD2 identical over 14 bases. The germline V gene has CDR1 SGHTA and CDR2 FQGNSA. The CDR3 has 16 residues. V dropped 8 bases and J dropped 4; count of bases not matched to a gene: 8. In DNA, the CDR3 is TGTGCCAGCTTCGGACTAGCGGGAGGTCCCCCAGATACGCAGTATTTT. Translating it yields CASFGLAGGPPDTQYF. Based on the CDR3 plus reference TRBV7-2 and TRBJ2-3, the full variable domain is GAGVSQSPSNKVTEKGKDVELRCDPISGHTALYWYRQSLGQGLEFLIYFQGNSAPDKSGLPSDRFSAERTGGSVSTLTIQRTQQEDSAVYLCASFGLAGGPPDTQYFGPGTRLTVL.

The chain employs TRBV10-3 and TRBJ1-2; no definite D call. The CDR3 contains 16 residues. Per the germline V gene, CDR1 is ENHRY and CDR2 is SYGVKD. V was shortened by 5 bases and J by 8 bases, with 24 bases between the two germline ends. The CDR3 spells CAISPSERPPRGGYTF. Written as DNA, the CDR3 is TGTGCCATCAGTCCCAGTGAGCGACCCCCCCGGGGAGGCTACACCTTC.

V and J are TRBV11-3 and TRBJ2-7; the match to TRBD1 covers 8 bases. Germline assignment: CDR1 SGHNT and CDR2 YENEEA. This CDR3 is built from 19 residues. V dropped 6 bases and J dropped 2; count of bases not matched to a gene: 21. The CDR3 nucleotides are TGTGCCAGCAGGAAGAAGGGAGACAGGGGACGTCTGAGCCCCTACGAGCAGTACTTC. Amino acid sequence: CASRKKGDRGRLSPYEQYF.

V gene TRBV27 combines with J gene TRBJ2-6; D might be TRBD2 (6 bases). This CDR3 is 16 amino acids long. Deletions cut 2 bases from V and 0 bases from J, with 8 bases between. Germline lookup yields CDR1 MNHEY and CDR2 SMNVEV (reference sequence). The CDR3 sequence: CASSLRGNSGANVLTF. CDR3 DNA: TGTGCCAGCAGTTTACGGGGGAACTCTGGGGCCAACGTCCTGACTTTC.

The chain links TRBV29-1 to TRBJ2-6; no definite D call. Between the trimmed V and J ends, which lost 6 bases and 0 bases, there was a span of 3 bases. CDR1 and CDR2 from the germline V gene are SQVTM and ANQGSEA. The CDR3 totals 12 residues. The CDR3 DNA sequence: TGCAGCGTGAGCTCTGGGGCCAACGTCCTGACTTTC. This codes for CSVSSGANVLTF.

The V and J genes are TRBV5-6 and TRBJ1-2; D is uncertain. Germline-derived CDR1 and CDR2 are SGHDT and YYEEEE. Deletions cut 5 bases from V and 4 bases from J, with 12 bases between. The CDR3 is 13 residues long. CDR3 in DNA: TGTGCCAGCAGTTACGGACGGGGCTATGGCTACACCTTC. It yields the protein CASSYGRGYGYTF.